These 23 T cell receptor beta chains share one sample of origin, sequenced in a study of cytomegalovirus exposure and HLA in healthy donors. PCR employed 60 Vbeta and 13 Jbeta primers. The assay was immunoSEQ multiplex PCR, and TCRdb's table has in-frame clones only and misses some. Among around 170,000 clones listed, roughly 82% were seen once. The sequenced sample was PBMCs. Every receptor here comes from a woman aged 45-65 years in good health and CMV-seropositive.

This chain links TRBV6-5 with TRBJ2-5, with D perhaps matching TRBD1 (5 bases). The CDR3 covers 13 residues. The ends were cut back, 0 bases at V and 5 bases at J, with 7 bases in the middle. CDR1 is MNHEY and CDR2 is SVGAGI in the germline V gene. The CDR3 DNA follows: TGTGCCAGCAGTTACTCAGGGGTCGAGACCCAGTACTTC. It specifies CASSYSGVETQYF.

V gene TRBV15 combines with J gene TRBJ1-2; D gene uncertain. This CDR3 contains 16 residues. The V gene's germline CDR1 is LNHNV and CDR2 YYDKDF (reference sequence). V lost 0 bases and J lost 0, with 11 bases in between. DNA of the CDR3: TGTGCCACCAGCAGAGACAAAGGACTAACTAACTATGGCTACACCTTC. Its protein product is CATSRDKGLTNYGYTF.

Only one count was recorded for this clone. This sequence joins TRBV5-1 and TRBJ2-7; maybe TRBD1 (5 bases). This CDR3 contains 14 residues. Trimming took off 0 bases at V and 1 base at J, with 8 bases between the two ends. From germline, CDR1 is SGHRS and CDR2 YFSETQ. CDR3 sequence (DNA): TGCGCCAGCAGCTTGGCGCCAGGGTCCTACGAGCAGTACTTC. This codes for CASSLAPGSYEQYF.

The chain has TRBV28 and TRBJ2-7; weak D call: TRBD1 (6 bases). The CDR3 spans 16 residues. Trimming took off 7 bases at V and 0 bases at J, with 19 bases between the two ends. Germline loops: CDR1 MDHEN, CDR2 SYDVKM. The CDR3 reads CASISAGGPTSYEQYF. CDR3 nucleotides: TGTGCCAGCATTAGCGCTGGGGGCCCTACCTCCTACGAGCAGTACTTC.

Concerning this clone: At one boundary the junction diverges from the germline segment, which might be a read error. The V gene is TRBV7-9, the J gene TRBJ2-3, with 8 bases lining up with TRBD1. This CDR3 is built from 16 residues. Germline values: CDR1 SEHNR, CDR2 FQNEAQ (reference sequence). The CDR3 here is CSSSTLGQGSTDTQYF. CDR3 nucleotide sequence: TGTTCCAGCAGCACCCTAGGACAGGGTAGCACAGATACGCAGTATTTT.

This chain uses TRBV10-3 with TRBJ1-6; 8 bases line up with TRBD1. CDR1 and CDR2 (germline): ENHRY, SYGVKD. The junction had 10 bases not matched to a gene; V was cut back by 10 bases and J by 8 bases. The CDR3 is 14 residues long. The CDR3 coding sequence is TGTGCCAGCAGACAGGGGCCGGACCATTCACCCCTCCACTTT. Protein product: CASRQGPDHSPLHF.

V and J are TRBV5-8 and TRBJ2-5; TRBD1 aligns across 7 bases. Germline trimming cut 4 bases from V and 4 bases from J; bases unmatched to any gene: 7. Germline-derived CDR1 and CDR2 are SGHTS and YDEGEE. This CDR3 is 14 amino acids long. CDR3 residues: CASSPETGIETQYF. The CDR3, as DNA: TGTGCCAGCAGCCCGGAGACAGGGATAGAGACCCAGTACTTC.

The V call is TRBV5-6, the J call TRBJ2-3; 9 bases match TRBD1. The CDR3 spans 17 residues. CDR1 is SGHDT, CDR2 YYEEEE, per germline. Trimming took 4 bases from V and 1 from J; bases not matched to a gene: 10. The CDR3 reads CASSRSGTGKGTDTQYF. DNA of the CDR3: TGTGCCAGCAGCAGATCCGGGACAGGGAAGGGCACAGATACGCAGTATTTT.

The rearrangement links TRBV13 to TRBJ2-5; 16 bases fit TRBD2. J lost 5 bases, V lost 4 bases, and 7 bases had no gene match. Germline CDR1 and CDR2: PRHDT and FYEKMQ (reference sequence). This CDR3 is built from 17 residues. The CDR3 coding sequence is TGTGCCAGCAGCTCCGGGACTAGCGGGGGGGCTTGGGAGACCCAGTACTTC. Translation: CASSSGTSGGAWETQYF. Using reference TRBV13 and TRBJ2-5 for the parts outside the CDR3, the full variable domain is AAGVIQSPRHLIKEKRETATLKCYPIPRHDTVYWYQQGPGQDPQFLISFYEKMQSDKGSIPDRFSAQQFSDYHSELNMSSLELGDSALYFCASSSGTSGGAWETQYFGPGTRLLVL.

The count of this clone is one. In DNA form, the CDR3 reads TGTGCCACCGGACTAGCGGGGGGTCTCTGGGAGACCCAGTACTTC. This sequence encodes CATGLAGGLWETQYF. The genes are TRBV6-1 and TRBJ2-5; 14 bases align to TRBD2. The V and J ends lost 10 bases and 5 bases, in that order; junction bases with no gene match: 9. Germline CDR1 reads MNHNS; CDR2 reads SASEGT. The CDR3 has 15 residues.

This chain links TRBV18 with TRBJ2-5; a possible D gene is TRBD2 (6 bases). This CDR3 has 13 amino acids. Trimming shortened V by 6 bases and J by 4 bases, and 12 bases separated the two germline ends. Per germline, CDR1 KGHSH and CDR2 LQKENI. The CDR3 DNA follows: TGTGCCAGCTCGCGGGACTCCGCAGAGACCCAGTACTTC. Protein product: CASSRDSAETQYF.

The sample holds one count of this clone. The chain uses TRBV4-1 and TRBJ2-1; possible D gene TRBD1, 6 bases. V was trimmed by 5 bases and J by 0 bases, leaving 11 bases between them. The CDR3 runs 15 residues. Germline V CDR1 and CDR2: MGHRA, YSYEKL. The CDR3 DNA follows: TGCGCCAGCAGCTCTGGACAGAGCTCCTACAATGAGCAGTTCTTC. Translation gives CASSSGQSSYNEQFF.

The rearrangement joins TRBV29-1 to TRBJ2-1; 8 bases are a match to TRBD2. This CDR3 has 14 residues. Germline V gives CDR1 SQVTM, CDR2 ANQGSEA. Losses at the gene ends were 3 bases for V and 9 bases for J; bases not matched to a gene: 10. Here the CDR3 DNA reads TGCAGCGTTGACCTGGCGGGGGGCAGGGGTGAGCAGTTCTTC. This translates into CSVDLAGGRGEQFF.

The J gene is TRBJ1-2, the V gene TRBV2; D is unresolved. The germline V and J ends were trimmed by 1 base and 7 bases, with 10 bases remaining between them. The CDR3 totals 13 residues. Germline-derived CDR1 and CDR2 are SNHLY and FYNNEI. CDR3: CASSEENSTGYTF. CDR3 nucleotides: TGTGCCAGCAGTGAAGAGAACTCAACTGGCTACACCTTC.

This rearrangement joins TRBV5-1 to TRBJ2-1; D is possibly TRBD2 (6 bases). The CDR3 runs to 17 residues. Germline V lookup: CDR1 SGHRS, CDR2 YFSETQ. The V end was cut by 0 bases, the J end by 2 bases, with 15 bases between. The CDR3 region is CASSLEPSVLTYNEQFF. As DNA, the CDR3 is TGCGCCAGCAGCTTGGAACCTAGCGTCCTTACCTACAATGAGCAGTTCTTC.

The chain is built from TRBV5-6 and TRBJ1-1, with D perhaps TRBD1 (6 bases). Trimming shortened V by 4 bases and J by 9 bases, and 19 bases separated the two germline ends. CDR1 is SGHDT, CDR2 YYEEEE, per germline. This CDR3 has 14 residues. CDR3 nucleotide sequence: TGTGCCAGCAGCAGCCCCCTAGAGGGGGACAAAGCTTTCTTT. It translates to CASSSPLEGDKAFF.

V usage is TRBV21-1 and J usage is TRBJ2-6; whether TRBD1, the table's D call, matches the DNA was not checked. TRBV21-1 is a pseudogene segment. CDR3 length: 23 residues. CDR3 protein: CASSTTTGPVGNNGSSGANVLTF. CDR3 sequence (DNA): TGTGCCAGCTCCACAACTACAGGGCCTGTGGGGAACAACGGAAGCTCTGGGGCCAACGTCCTGACTTTC.

The chain recombines TRBV5-6 with TRBJ1-3; D might be TRBD1 (5 bases). The CDR3 runs to 15 residues. Trimming took off 0 bases at V and 2 bases at J, with 9 bases between the two ends. Germline V gene data show CDR1 as SGHDT and CDR2 as YYEEEE. CDR3 sequence reads: CASSLGGTTGNTIYF. DNA for the CDR3: TGTGCCAGCAGCTTGGGGGGGACTACTGGAAACACCATATATTTT.

The chain combines TRBV2 with TRBJ1-4; tentative D call: TRBD1 (5 bases). V shed 4 bases and J shed 8 bases, with 17 bases lying between them. The CDR3 consists of 15 residues. Germline lookup yields CDR1 SNHLY and CDR2 FYNNEI. As DNA, the CDR3 is TGTGCCAGCAGTGCAACCAGGCCAGGGAAGGAAAAACTGTTTTTT. This gives the protein CASSATRPGKEKLFF.

The chain recombines TRBV11-2 with TRBJ2-3, with TRBD2 matching over 11 bases. Germline values: CDR1 SGHAT, CDR2 FQNNGV. V shed 2 bases, J shed 0 bases, and the junction held 7 bases outside the gene matches. The CDR3 has 18 amino acids. CDR3 nucleotide sequence: TGTGCCAGCAGCTTAACTAGCGGGGGCACTCCTAGCACAGATACGCAGTATTTT. This translates into CASSLTSGGTPSTDTQYF.

The chain has TRBV6-6 and TRBJ1-5; 9 positions match TRBD1. CDR1 is MNHNY, CDR2 SVGAGI, per germline (reference sequence). The CDR3 has 14 amino acids. Trimming took 8 bases from V and 7 from J; bases not matched to a gene: 9. CDR3 residues: CASCTGQGTQPQHF. The CDR3 DNA reads as TGTGCCAGCTGTACGGGACAGGGAACCCAGCCCCAGCATTTT.

In its sample, this clone was seen once. The chain links TRBV11-2 to TRBJ2-5; no clear D gene. Germline assignment: CDR1 SGHAT and CDR2 FQNNGV. There are 15 residues in the CDR3. With 0 bases removed from V and 1 base from J, the gap between germline ends came to 9 bases. CDR3 bases: TGTGCCAGCAGCTTAGAATGGCCAGGCCAAGAGACCCAGTACTTC. Translating it yields CASSLEWPGQETQYF.

The chain recombines TRBV2 with TRBJ2-5, with 13 bases that match TRBD2. The CDR3 sequence is 20 residues long. CDR1 SNHLY and CDR2 FYNNEI come from the germline V gene. V shed 5 bases and J 3 bases; nucleotides not matched to a gene: 18. CDR3 protein: CASSTTPPGTSGVLEETQYF. Here the CDR3 DNA reads TGTGCCAGCAGTACAACGCCCCCTGGGACTAGCGGGGTTTTAGAAGAGACCCAGTACTTC.